This T cell receptor beta chain is from a study of blood T cell repertoires in COVID-19. Clones were sequenced by immunoSEQ multiplex PCR, and TCRdb holds only the in-frame ones, with some missing. The sample holds about 160,000 clones, roughly 80% seen once. The CDR3 has 12 amino acids. Trimming shortened V by 8 bases and J by 7 bases, and 9 bases separated the two germline ends. The sequence was collected from a woman aged 40-49 years with COVID-19, enrolled during active disease. The rearrangement joins TRBV12-3 or TRBV12-4 to TRBJ1-6; tentatively, D is TRBD1 (6 bases). The sequencing input was peripheral blood. Here the CDR3 DNA reads TGTGCCAGCGGAGACAGGAATTCACCCCTCCACTTT. This gives the protein CASGDRNSPLHF.